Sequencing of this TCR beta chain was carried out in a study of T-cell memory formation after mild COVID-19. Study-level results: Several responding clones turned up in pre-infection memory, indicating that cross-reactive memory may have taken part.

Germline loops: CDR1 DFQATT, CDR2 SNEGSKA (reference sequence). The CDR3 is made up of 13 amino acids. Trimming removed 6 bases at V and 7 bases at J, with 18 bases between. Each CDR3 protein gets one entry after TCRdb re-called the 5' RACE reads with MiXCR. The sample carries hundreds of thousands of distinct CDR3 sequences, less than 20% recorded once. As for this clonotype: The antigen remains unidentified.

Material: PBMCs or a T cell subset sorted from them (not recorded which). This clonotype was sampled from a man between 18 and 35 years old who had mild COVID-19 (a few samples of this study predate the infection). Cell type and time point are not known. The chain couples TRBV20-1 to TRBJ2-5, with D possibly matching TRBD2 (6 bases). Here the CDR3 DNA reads TGCAGTGCCGTAAACTCGCGGGATGTGACCCAGTACTTC. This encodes CSAVNSRDVTQYF.